This paragraph reports one T cell receptor beta chain. The CDR3 is made up of 13 amino acids. CDR1 and CDR2 from the germline V gene are MNHNY and SVGAGI (reference sequence). The germline V and J ends were trimmed by 2 bases and 4 bases, with 9 bases remaining between them. This entry is derived from a study of beta chain features in type 1 diabetes. Expressed TCRB transcripts were sequenced because the entire RNA isolate underwent reverse transcription. Method: immunoSEQ multiplex PCR; TCRdb's copy keeps in-frame clones and lacks some. The sample holds 810,000 or so clones, about a sixth seen once. The sample was naive CD4+ T cells from blood. The origin of this receptor is a woman younger than 30 in good health. The chain recombines TRBV6-6 with TRBJ2-7; no firm D call. The CDR3 DNA is TGTGCCAGCAGTTACCCCTTGCGGTACGAGCAGTACTTC. Translated, it gives CASSYPLRYEQYF.